This record looks at one T cell receptor (beta chain) sequence and its context. RNA amounts of roughly 0.45 to 1 ug underwent reverse transcription with random hexamers. One entry per CDR3 protein, called by TCRdb with MiXCR from the immunoSEQ multiplex PCR reads. The sample has around 230,000 distinct CDR3 sequences; 95% are singletons. This sample was taken from a study of CD8 T cells in Susac syndrome. The CDR3 runs 12 residues. With 6 bases removed from V and 4 bases from J, the gap between germline ends came to 10 bases. In germline, CDR1 is SNHLY, CDR2 FYNNEI. The specimen was CD4+ T cells from PBMCs. This receptor was taken from a human donor with multiple sclerosis. The chain has TRBV2 and TRBJ2-7; no clear D gene. The CDR3 is CASRPVLYEQYF. The CDR3 DNA is TGTGCCAGCAGACCCGTCTTGTACGAGCAGTACTTC.